Below are 14 T cell receptor beta chains sequenced from a single sample in a study of regulatory dendritic cells for organ transplantation. The assay was immunoSEQ multiplex PCR, and TCRdb's table has in-frame clones only and misses some. Of 34,000 or so clones listed, roughly 91% are singletons. The specimen was naive CD4+ T cells from blood. Documented subset: CD45RA+ naive T cells. These receptors all stem from a human donor in good health.

The chain joins TRBV7-2 to TRBJ2-1; 13 bases fit TRBD2. V lost 4 bases and J lost 10; bases outside the gene matches: 7. The CDR3 sequence is 15 residues long. CDR1 is SGHTA, CDR2 FQGNSA, per germline. For the CDR3, the DNA is TGTGCCAGCAGCTCCCCGGGACTAGCGGGAAACGAGCAGTTCTTC. Its protein product is CASSSPGLAGNEQFF. Variable domain in full (rest from reference TRBV7-2 and TRBJ2-1): GAGVSQSPSNKVTEKGKDVELRCDPISGHTALYWYRQSLGQGLEFLIYFQGNSAPDKSGLPSDRFSAERTGGSVSTLTIQRTQQEDSAVYLCASSSPGLAGNEQFFGPGTRLTVL.

This clone was seen a handful of times. Here the CDR3 DNA reads TGTGCCAGCTCACCATCTGCGGCAGGACCCTATGGCTACACCTTC. As protein: CASSPSAAGPYGYTF. The chain has TRBV18 and TRBJ1-2; D unresolved. Trimming removed 2 bases at V and 4 bases at J, with 14 bases between. This CDR3 region has 15 residues. Germline loops: CDR1 KGHSH, CDR2 LQKENI.

This CDR3 is CAWSEGRGWTFNEKLFF. Written as DNA, the CDR3 is TGTGCCTGGAGTGAGGGCCGGGGCTGGACTTTTAATGAAAAACTGTTTTTT. The chain employs TRBV30 and TRBJ1-4, with TRBD1 as a possible D gene (5 bases). CDR3 length equals 17 residues. Trimming took 1 base from V and 4 from J, leaving 19 bases between them. CDR1 and CDR2 (germline): GTSNPN, SVGIG (reference sequence).

The gene calls are TRBV28 and TRBJ2-7; 8 positions agree with TRBD2. Germline CDR1 MDHEN, CDR2 SYDVKM. Trimming at V came to 2 bases and at J to 5 bases, leaving 8 bases not matched to a gene. The CDR3 is 15 residues long. The CDR3 region has the DNA TGTGCCAGCAGTTTAGCGGGAGGATCTCCTAACGAGCAGTACTTC. It is translated as CASSLAGGSPNEQYF.

CDR3 amino acids: CASSVEGRSIGYGYTF. CDR3 coding DNA: TGTGCCAGCAGCGTAGAAGGGCGGTCCATAGGCTATGGCTACACCTTC. V and J are TRBV9 and TRBJ1-2; D is unclear. V lost 0 bases and J lost 4, with 16 bases in between. Germline V lookup: CDR1 SGDLS, CDR2 YYNGEE. This CDR3 region has 16 residues.

The table lists this clone with a few counts. The chain has TRBV15 and TRBJ1-4; TRBD1 might be the D (5 bases). In germline, CDR1 is LNHNV, CDR2 YYDKDF (reference sequence). The CDR3 runs to 13 residues. The germline V and J ends were trimmed by 0 bases and 10 bases, with 9 bases remaining between them. CDR3 nucleotide sequence: TGTGCCACCAGCAGAGATCATGGGGGAAAACTGTTTTTT. Amino acid sequence: CATSRDHGGKLFF.

The rearrangement uses TRBV11-3 and TRBJ1-1, with D hard to call. V lost 5 bases, J lost 7 bases, and 11 bases lay in between. This CDR3 region has 12 residues. Germline CDR1 reads SGHNT; CDR2 reads YENEEA. DNA of the CDR3: TGTGCCAGCAGCCGAGGGTCCGGTGAAGCTTTCTTT. Amino acid sequence: CASSRGSGEAFF.

The rearrangement uses TRBV30 and TRBJ2-7; tentative D call: TRBD2 (7 bases). CDR3 length equals 13 residues. Between the trimmed V and J ends, which lost 5 bases and 3 bases, there was a span of 14 bases. Germline V gene data show CDR1 as GTSNPN and CDR2 as SVGIG (reference sequence). The CDR3 loop reads CAWREGGDYEQYF. The CDR3 DNA follows: TGTGCCTGGCGCGAGGGGGGGGACTACGAGCAGTACTTC. Variable domain in full (rest from reference TRBV30 and TRBJ2-7): SQTIHQWPATLVQPVGSPLSLECTVEGTSNPNLYWYRQAAGRGLQLLFYSVGIGQISSEVPQNLSASRPQDRQFILSSKKLLLSDSGFYLCAWREGGDYEQYFGPGTRLTVT.

The chain uses TRBV18 and TRBJ2-1; D is unclear. Germline V gene data show CDR1 as KGHSH and CDR2 as LQKENI. The CDR3 sequence is 15 residues long. The V and J ends lost 1 base and 10 bases respectively, with 17 bases between them. As DNA, the CDR3 is TGTGCCAGCTCACCACTTCTCACGTTCCCGGCGGAGCAGTTCTTC. Its translation: CASSPLLTFPAEQFF.

This chain uses TRBV7-9 with TRBJ2-5; 12 bases are shared with TRBD1. V was clipped by 1 base and J by 1 base; unmatched bases: 1. This CDR3 comprises 16 residues. Germline V lookup: CDR1 SEHNR, CDR2 FQNEAQ (reference sequence). The CDR3 DNA sequence: TGTGCCAGCAGCTTAGGGGACAGGGGGCTCCAAGAGACCCAGTACTTC. It encodes CASSLGDRGLQETQYF.

This chain links TRBV19 with TRBJ2-7, with D unresolved. Trimming removed 4 bases at V and 0 bases at J, with 13 bases between. This CDR3 spans 15 amino acids. Germline lookup yields CDR1 LNHDA and CDR2 SQIVND (reference sequence). DNA for the CDR3: TGTGCCAGTAGTAGCTGGCAGTCGAGCTCCTACGAGCAGTACTTC. Residues: CASSSWQSSSYEQYF.

The chain links TRBV6-5 to TRBJ2-7, with D maybe TRBD1 (6 bases). V was shortened by 8 bases and J by 5 bases, with 13 bases between the two germline ends. The germline V gene encodes CDR1 MNHEY and CDR2 SVGAGI. This CDR3 region has 12 residues. CDR3 in DNA: TGTGCCAGCGCCAGGGGTATTAACGAGCAGTACTTC. This sequence encodes CASARGINEQYF.

V is TRBV25-1 and J is TRBJ2-7; D remains unclear. The CDR3 is made up of 11 amino acids. Germline CDR1 MGHDK, CDR2 SYGVNS. V lost 5 bases, J lost 1 base, and 3 bases lay in between. CDR3 nucleotide sequence: TGTGCCAGCAGTTCGTCCTACGAGCAGTACTTC. This encodes CASSSSYEQYF.

This clone has a single count. The CDR3 DNA reads as TGTGCCTGGAGTGTACGAGATACGCAGTATTTT. Its protein is CAWSVRDTQYF. This chain connects TRBV30 to TRBJ2-3; D unclear. There are 11 residues in the CDR3. Trimming stripped 0 bases from V and 5 bases from J, with 3 bases between. CDR1 is GTSNPN, CDR2 SVGIG, per germline (reference sequence).